This entry concerns a single TCR beta chain. Other DNA sequences in the sample encode the same CDR3. Sequencing was performed with immunoSEQ multiplex PCR; in TCRdb, only in-frame clones are kept and a portion is missing. Seen here are hundreds of thousands of clones, around 87% observed once, and the top ten hold 2% to 2.5%. The CDR3 length is 12 residues. V lost 3 bases to trimming and J lost 6 bases; unmatched junction nucleotides: 1. The record originates from a study of blood T cell repertoires in COVID-19. Overall study context: Nucleic acid was either cDNA or gDNA, and it came from T cells, B-cell-depleted T cells, or PBMCs.

The chain carries TRBV12-3 or TRBV12-4 and TRBJ1-1, with TRBD1 identical over 7 bases. The sequencing sample was made of PBMCs or T cells enriched from blood (not recorded which). This TCR derives from a woman aged 18-29 years who had recovered from COVID-19. The CDR3 reads CASSFGTAEAFF. In DNA form, the CDR3 reads TGTGCCAGCAGTTTTGGGACAGCTGAAGCTTTCTTT.